The 21 T cell receptor beta chains below were found in one sample sequenced in a study of OX40 agonist ivuxolimab in advanced cancers. Assay used: immunoSEQ multiplex PCR; TCRdb lists only in-frame clones, some missing. Of over 60,000 clones listed, less than 85% were seen once; the top ten hold under 4.5%. Sequencing was performed on CD4+ or CD8+ T cells sorted from blood, taken in a trial of the OX40 agonist ivuxolimab. These TCRs come from an adult with an advanced solid tumor such as melanoma, head and neck, liver or kidney cancer.

The chain uses TRBV5-1 and TRBJ1-1, with a tentative D call TRBD1 (5 bases). Germline assignment: CDR1 SGHRS and CDR2 YFSETQ. Deletions cut 4 bases from V and 5 bases from J, with 15 bases between. The CDR3 loop spans 14 amino acids. CDR3 residues: CASSLGTMGTEAFF. DNA of the CDR3: TGCGCCAGCAGCCTCGGGACTATGGGTACTGAAGCTTTCTTT.

This clone was seen a few times. V usage is TRBV6-1 and J usage is TRBJ1-6; D remains ambiguous. This CDR3 comprises 13 residues. CDR1 is MNHNS, CDR2 SASEGT, per germline. V was cut by 6 bases and J by 8 bases, with 11 bases left in between. The CDR3 is CASSGSYDSPLHF. In nucleotides, the CDR3 is TGTGCCAGCAGCGGGAGTTACGATTCACCCCTCCACTTT.

The rearrangement joins TRBV19 to TRBJ2-1, with a possible D match to TRBD1 (5 bases). Per germline, CDR1 LNHDA and CDR2 SQIVND (reference sequence). The CDR3 length is 16 residues. V lost 5 bases to trimming and J lost 1 base, with 15 bases between them. The CDR3 sequence is CASSSPRGYSYNEQFF. The DNA of the CDR3 is TGTGCCAGTAGTTCCCCTAGGGGATATTCCTACAATGAGCAGTTCTTC.

The chain couples TRBV7-9 to TRBJ2-5; possibly TRBD1 for D (5 bases). The CDR3 consists of 12 residues. Per the germline V gene, CDR1 is SEHNR and CDR2 is FQNEAQ (reference sequence). Trimming took 5 bases from V and 4 from J, leaving 8 bases between them. CDR3 residues: CASSQDRETQYF. The CDR3 DNA is TGTGCCAGCAGCCAAGACAGAGAGACCCAGTACTTC.

The rearrangement uses TRBV28 and TRBJ2-1, with 7 bases identical to TRBD2. J gave up 8 bases and V 5 bases, and 15 bases lay outside the gene matches. CDR1 and CDR2 from the germline V gene are MDHEN and SYDVKM. This CDR3 is built from 16 residues. In nucleotides, the CDR3 is TGTGCCAGCAGTCCCCAAGTTGCGGGAGTATTTGATGAGCAGTTCTTC. As protein: CASSPQVAGVFDEQFF.

The J gene is TRBJ2-7, the V gene TRBV28, with TRBD2 matching 8 bases. CDR1 MDHEN and CDR2 SYDVKM come from the germline V gene. Trimming removed 6 bases from V and 1 base from J; junction bases left unmatched: 5. CDR3 length: 14 residues. CDR3 loop: CASRRAGASYEQYF. In nucleotides, the CDR3 is TGTGCCAGCAGGAGAGCGGGAGCGTCCTACGAGCAGTACTTC.

This clone was counted between two and nine times. The chain uses TRBV6-1 and TRBJ1-5; D not resolved. CDR3 length: 13 amino acids. Trimming took 1 base from V and 9 from J, leaving 10 bases between them. The V gene's germline CDR1 is MNHNS and CDR2 SASEGT. The CDR3 spells CASSEVATRPQHF. The CDR3 DNA reads TGTGCCAGCAGTGAAGTGGCCACCCGGCCCCAGCATTTT.

The chain has TRBV7-7 and TRBJ2-1; 11 bases align to TRBD2. This CDR3 contains 16 residues. The V segment lost 1 base and the J segment 9 bases; nucleotides outside the gene matches: 8. Germline V gene lookup returns CDR1 SSHAT and CDR2 FNYEAQ (reference sequence). The CDR3 DNA reads as TGTGCCAGCAGCTTAGGGGTTAGCGGGGGGGCTACTGAGCAGTTCTTC. This encodes CASSLGVSGGATEQFF.

The gene calls are TRBV6-5 and TRBJ2-7; D perhaps matches TRBD1 (5 bases). This CDR3 region has 13 residues. With 9 bases removed from V and 2 bases from J, the gap between germline ends came to 14 bases. Germline CDR1 is MNHEY and CDR2 is SVGAGI. In DNA, the CDR3 is TGTGCCAGTACCGAAAGACAGACCTACGAGCAGTACTTC. Its protein is CASTERQTYEQYF.

The chain uses TRBV5-1 and TRBJ2-5; 10 positions agree with TRBD2. The germline V gene has CDR1 SGHRS and CDR2 YFSETQ. The CDR3 contains 15 residues. The V gene end was trimmed by 2 bases and the J gene end by 1 base; junction bases not matched to a gene: 2. The CDR3 nucleotides read TGCGCCAGCAGCTTACCTAGCGGGAGCCAAGAGACCCAGTACTTC. Translation gives CASSLPSGSQETQYF.

This rearrangement joins TRBV10-1 to TRBJ1-5, with D unclear. This CDR3 has 13 residues. The V end was cut by 9 bases, the J end by 2 bases, with 11 bases between. Per the germline V gene, CDR1 is WNHNN and CDR2 is SYGVQD (reference sequence). The CDR3 reads CARGSRRNQPQHF. CDR3 coding DNA: TGCGCCAGAGGCAGCCGACGCAATCAGCCCCAGCATTTT.

The gene calls are TRBV5-1 and TRBJ2-1; 10 bases map to TRBD2. Germline V CDR1 and CDR2: SGHRS, YFSETQ. CDR3 length equals 15 residues. J was trimmed by 2 bases and V by 5 bases; bases with no gene match: 4. CDR3 amino acids: CASSLAGATYNEQFF. CDR3 sequence (DNA): TGCGCCAGCAGTCTAGCGGGAGCGACCTACAATGAGCAGTTCTTC.

By frequency in the sample, this clone is medium-sized. CDR3 sequence: CASAGAMAGELFF. The CDR3 DNA reads as TGTGCCAGCGCGGGGGCTATGGCCGGGGAGCTGTTTTTT. J is TRBJ2-2 and V is TRBV6-6; possibly TRBD2 for D (7 bases). The CDR3 sequence is 13 residues long. Germline V gene sequence: CDR1 MNHNY, CDR2 SVGAGI (reference sequence). V was clipped by 8 bases and J by 6 bases, with 13 bases between them.

The chain uses TRBV27 and TRBJ1-2; D might be TRBD1 (5 bases). V was clipped by 6 bases and J by 8 bases, with 16 bases between them. Germline V lookup: CDR1 MNHEY, CDR2 SMNVEV (reference sequence). The CDR3 contains 13 residues. CDR3 DNA: TGTGCCAGCAGCCCCAGGACATCAGTGGGCTACACCTTC. It codes for CASSPRTSVGYTF.

V gene TRBV5-4 combines with J gene TRBJ2-1; 7 bases agree with TRBD1. Looked up from germline, CDR1 is SGHNT and CDR2 is YYREEE (reference sequence). With 3 bases clipped from V and 2 bases from J, the junction kept 5 bases outside the gene matches. This CDR3 is built from 15 residues. This chain's CDR3 is CASSSGQKTYNEQFF. The CDR3 DNA reads TGTGCCAGCAGCTCGGGACAGAAAACCTACAATGAGCAGTTCTTC.

This chain uses TRBV19 with TRBJ2-5; the D gene is possibly TRBD2 (6 bases). Germline V gene sequence: CDR1 LNHDA, CDR2 SQIVND (reference sequence). This CDR3 comprises 15 residues. Trimming shortened V by 10 bases and J by 7 bases, and 25 bases separated the two germline ends. The CDR3: CAKRMLNRGKGTQYF. DNA for the CDR3: TGTGCCAAAAGAATGCTAAACCGGGGGAAGGGGACCCAGTACTTC.

The rearrangement joins TRBV7-2 to TRBJ1-4; D ambiguous. The V gene's germline CDR1 is SGHTA and CDR2 FQGNSA. The V gene lost 4 bases and the J gene lost 8 bases, with 11 bases spanning the gap. This CDR3 has 13 amino acids. DNA for the CDR3: TGTGCCAGCAGCTCGCTCCCCAGGGAAAAACTGTTTTTT. Protein: CASSSLPREKLFF.

CDR3 protein: CASSPRREGPNEQFF. As DNA, the CDR3 is TGTGCCAGCAGCCCCCGGCGGGAGGGCCCCAATGAGCAGTTCTTC. The chain carries TRBV9 and TRBJ2-1; 9 positions match TRBD2. V was clipped by 4 bases and J by 6 bases; unmatched bases: 8. This CDR3 spans 15 amino acids. Germline loops: CDR1 SGDLS, CDR2 YYNGEE. Together with reference TRBV9 and TRBJ2-1, the CDR3 gives the full variable domain: DSGVTQTPKHLITATGQRVTLRCSPRSGDLSVYWYQQSLDQGLQFLIQYYNGEERAKGNILERFSAQQFPDLHSELNLSSLELGDSALYFCASSPRREGPNEQFFGPGTRLTVL.

The chain links TRBV19 to TRBJ2-7; 12 bases fit TRBD1. CDR3 size: 16 residues. J lost 9 bases, V lost 4 bases, and 13 bases had no gene match. CDR1 is LNHDA and CDR2 is SQIVND in the germline V gene (reference sequence). The CDR3 coding sequence is TGTGCCAGTAGTACCCTCGCCGGGACAGGGGGCGGGGCGCAGTACTTC. Translating it yields CASSTLAGTGGGAQYF.

This clone occurred a few times. The rearrangement joins TRBV7-2 to TRBJ1-2; perhaps TRBD1 as D (6 bases). Germline V gene data show CDR1 as SGHTA and CDR2 as FQGNSA. This CDR3 region has 15 residues. V gave up 4 bases and J gave up 2 bases, with 14 bases separating them. The chain's CDR3 is CASSSQGGLNYGYTF. CDR3 DNA sequence: TGTGCCAGCAGCTCCCAAGGGGGGCTCAACTATGGCTACACCTTC. The whole variable domain, remainder taken from reference TRBV7-2 and TRBJ1-2, is GAGVSQSPSNKVTEKGKDVELRCDPISGHTALYWYRQSLGQGLEFLIYFQGNSAPDKSGLPSDRFSAERTGGSVSTLTIQRTQQEDSAVYLCASSSQGGLNYGYTFGSGTRLTVV.

The chain joins TRBV6-6 to TRBJ1-5; no clear D. CDR1 and CDR2 from the germline V gene are MNHNY and SVGAGI (reference sequence). CDR3 size: 12 residues. The V end was cut by 4 bases, the J end by 3 bases, with 4 bases between. CDR3 nucleotides: TGTGCCAGCAGTTCCCTCAATCAGCCCCAGCATTTT. This translates into CASSSLNQPQHF.